Below, 12 T cell receptor beta chains from the same sample are listed, as sequenced in a study of blood T cell repertoires in COVID-19. Assay used: immunoSEQ multiplex PCR; TCRdb lists only in-frame clones, some missing. The sample lists some 190,000 clones; 80% were seen once. Sequencing input: PBMCs or T cells enriched from blood (not recorded which). The receptor source for this set is a man younger than 40 with acute COVID-19.

The V and J genes are TRBV7-3 and TRBJ1-2; weak D call: TRBD1 (5 bases). Germline V gene data show CDR1 as SGHTA and CDR2 as FQGTGA. V was shortened by 2 bases and J by 6 bases, with 10 bases between the two germline ends. CDR3 size: 13 residues. CDR3 bases: TGTGCCAGCAGCTTAGCGGGGGTTAATGGCTACACCTTC. Translated: CASSLAGVNGYTF.

This clone was counted only a few times. V usage is TRBV11-2 and J usage is TRBJ2-3, with D perhaps matching TRBD2 (6 bases). Deletions cut 8 bases from V and 6 bases from J, with 12 bases between. This CDR3 has 12 residues. Looked up from germline, CDR1 is SGHAT and CDR2 is FQNNGV. The CDR3 nucleotides read TGTGCCAGCGGGGGGTCGTCGGATACGCAGTATTTT. Its protein product is CASGGSSDTQYF.

The sample holds many counts of this clone. This chain connects TRBV6-5 to TRBJ2-1, with TRBD2 matching over 12 bases. Germline V gene data show CDR1 as MNHEY and CDR2 as SVGAGI. The CDR3 extends over 15 amino acids. The junction had 4 bases not matched to a gene; V was cut back by 7 bases and J by 3 bases. CDR3 sequence reads: CASTRLAGDYNEQFF. CDR3 sequence (DNA): TGTGCCAGCACTAGACTAGCGGGGGACTACAATGAGCAGTTCTTC.

The chain has TRBV5-5 and TRBJ1-2; 9 nucleotides agree with TRBD1. This CDR3 has 16 residues. Germline lookup yields CDR1 SGHKS and CDR2 YYEKEE (reference sequence). The junction had 16 bases not matched to a gene; V was cut back by 8 bases and J by 5 bases. The CDR3 DNA reads TGTGCCAGTGCCGGGACAGGGACTCTCCAGATTTATGGCTACACCTTC. This translates into CASAGTGTLQIYGYTF.

V and J are TRBV6-6 and TRBJ1-1; TRBD1 might be the D (6 bases). CDR3 length equals 14 residues. The germline gives CDR1 MNHNY, CDR2 SVGAGI (reference sequence). V gave up 5 bases and J gave up 4 bases, with 14 bases separating them. The CDR3 region is CASSIALRGTEAFF. CDR3 in DNA: TGTGCCAGCAGTATCGCCCTCAGGGGCACTGAAGCTTTCTTT.

This rearrangement joins TRBV19 to TRBJ1-4; the match to TRBD1 covers 9 bases. In germline, CDR1 is LNHDA, CDR2 SQIVND (reference sequence). V was pared by 4 bases and J by 0 bases, with 6 bases of the junction left unmatched. The CDR3 is 17 residues long. CDR3 loop: CASSKSRDRATNEKLFF. DNA for the CDR3: TGTGCCAGTAGTAAGTCCCGGGACAGGGCAACTAATGAAAAACTGTTTTTT. Looking up the rest from reference TRBV19 and TRBJ1-4 gives the full variable domain: DGGITQSPKYLFRKEGQNVTLSCEQNLNHDAMYWYRQDPGQGLRLIYYSQIVNDFQKGDIAEGYSVSREKKESFPLTVTSAQKNPTAFYLCASSKSRDRATNEKLFFGSGTQLSVL.

This clone was picked up a small number of times. The chain employs TRBV9 and TRBJ2-2, with D possibly TRBD2 on 6 matching bases. V gave up 3 bases and J gave up 5 bases, with 11 bases separating them. The CDR3 extends over 14 amino acids. CDR1 and CDR2 (germline): SGDLS, YYNGEE. CDR3 in DNA: TGTGCCAGCAGCGCGCCCGGGGGTACCGGGGAGCTGTTTTTT. Encoded protein: CASSAPGGTGELFF.

V usage is TRBV18 and J usage is TRBJ1-4, with D tentatively TRBD1 (5 bases). V dropped 3 bases and J dropped 4 bases, with 9 bases sitting between them. CDR3 length: 14 amino acids. Germline CDR1 is KGHSH and CDR2 is LQKENI. In DNA form, the CDR3 reads TGTGCCAGCTCACCGCGAAGGGGTAATGAAAAACTGTTTTTT. This sequence encodes CASSPRRGNEKLFF.

The genes are TRBV5-4 and TRBJ1-6; 8 nucleotides match TRBD1. This CDR3 spans 15 amino acids. Germline V CDR1 and CDR2: SGHNT, YYREEE (reference sequence). J gave up 7 bases and V 4 bases, and 7 bases lay outside the gene matches. CDR3 amino acids: CASSVTGEKNSPLHF. In DNA form, the CDR3 reads TGTGCCAGCAGCGTGACAGGGGAGAAAAATTCACCCCTCCACTTT. The variable domain in full, with the rest retrieved from reference TRBV5-4 and TRBJ1-6, is ETGVTQSPTHLIKTRGQQVTLRCSSQSGHNTVSWYQQALGQGPQFIFQYYREEENGRGNFPPRFSGLQFPNYSSELNVNALELDDSALYLCASSVTGEKNSPLHFGNGTRLTVT.

This clone came up a few times. The V gene is TRBV4-1, the J gene TRBJ2-3, with D unresolved. The CDR3 is made up of 15 amino acids. V dropped 0 bases and J dropped 4 bases, with 11 bases sitting between them. Germline V lookup: CDR1 MGHRA, CDR2 YSYEKL. The CDR3 sequence: CASSQDFINSDTQYF. The CDR3 DNA is TGCGCCAGCAGCCAAGATTTTATAAATTCAGATACGCAGTATTTT.

The chain carries TRBV11-1 and TRBJ2-1, with 8 bases aligning to TRBD2. The CDR3 runs 14 residues. With 6 bases clipped from V and 4 bases from J, the junction kept 5 bases outside the gene matches. Germline V gene data show CDR1 as SGHAT and CDR2 as FQDESV (reference sequence). In DNA, the CDR3 is TGTGCCAGCAGGAAACGGGGGGGTTACAATGAGCAGTTCTTC. This gives the protein CASRKRGGYNEQFF.

The J gene is TRBJ1-1, the V gene TRBV6-5; TRBD1 matches 9 bases. This CDR3 is 14 amino acids long. Germline CDR1 MNHEY, CDR2 SVGAGI. The ends lost 7 bases at V and 0 bases at J; junction bases unmatched: 3. The CDR3 DNA follows: TGTGCCAGCAAAACAGGGGGCGTGAACACTGAAGCTTTCTTT. Translating gives CASKTGGVNTEAFF.